This T cell receptor (beta chain) emerged from a study of breast tumors, draining lymph nodes, adjacent tissues. CDR3 size: 13 residues. Between the trimmed V and J ends, which lost 3 bases and 14 bases, there was a span of 16 bases. TCRdb recomputed calls from the multiplex PCR reads with MiXCR, one row per CDR3 protein. The table records about 15,000 distinct CDR3 sequences, around 59% of them present only once. This clonotype was detected a few times. This sequence joins TRBV12-3 or TRBV12-4 and TRBJ1-4; possibly TRBD1 for D (5 bases). This clonotype was obtained from a female donor with breast cancer. Some clones in this sample may be carry-over from other donors' samples. Sequenced sample: tumor-adjacent breast tissue. The CDR3 here is CASSFRALPGLFF. DNA for the CDR3: TGTGCCAGCAGTTTCAGGGCCCTGCCTGGGCTGTTTTTT.